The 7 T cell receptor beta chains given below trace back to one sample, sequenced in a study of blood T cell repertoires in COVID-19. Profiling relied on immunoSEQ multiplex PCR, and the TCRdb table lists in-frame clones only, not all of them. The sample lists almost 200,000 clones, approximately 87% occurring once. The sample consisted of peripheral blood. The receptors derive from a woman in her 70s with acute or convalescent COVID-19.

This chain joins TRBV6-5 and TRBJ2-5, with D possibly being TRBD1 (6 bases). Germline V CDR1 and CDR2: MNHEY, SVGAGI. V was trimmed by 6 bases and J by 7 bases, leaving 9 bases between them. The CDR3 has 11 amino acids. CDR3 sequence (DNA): TGTGCCAGCAGCCTAGGGGGGACCCAGTACTTC. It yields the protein CASSLGGTQYF.

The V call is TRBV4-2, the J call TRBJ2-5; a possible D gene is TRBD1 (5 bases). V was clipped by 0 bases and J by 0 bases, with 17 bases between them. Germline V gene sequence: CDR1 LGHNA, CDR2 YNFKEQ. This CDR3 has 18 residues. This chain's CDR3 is CASSQETLGATYQETQYF. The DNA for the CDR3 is TGTGCCAGCAGCCAAGAGACCCTTGGGGCTACGTACCAAGAGACCCAGTACTTC.

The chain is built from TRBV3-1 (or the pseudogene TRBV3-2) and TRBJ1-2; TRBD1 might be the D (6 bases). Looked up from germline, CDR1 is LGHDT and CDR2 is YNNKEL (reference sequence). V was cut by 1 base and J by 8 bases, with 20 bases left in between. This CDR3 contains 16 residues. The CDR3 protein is CASSQGGGRARGGYTF. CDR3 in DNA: TGTGCCAGCAGCCAAGGAGGGGGACGGGCGAGGGGCGGCTACACCTTC.

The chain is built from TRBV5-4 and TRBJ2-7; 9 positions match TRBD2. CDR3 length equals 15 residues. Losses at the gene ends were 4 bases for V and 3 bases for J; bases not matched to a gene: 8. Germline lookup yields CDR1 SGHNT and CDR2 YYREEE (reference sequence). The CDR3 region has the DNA TGTGCCAGCAGCCCCCCCGGGACTAGCATCTACGAGCAGTACTTC. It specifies CASSPPGTSIYEQYF. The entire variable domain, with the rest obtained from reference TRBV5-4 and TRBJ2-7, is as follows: ETGVTQSPTHLIKTRGQQVTLRCSSQSGHNTVSWYQQALGQGPQFIFQYYREEENGRGNFPPRFSGLQFPNYSSELNVNALELDDSALYLCASSPPGTSIYEQYFGPGTRLTVT.

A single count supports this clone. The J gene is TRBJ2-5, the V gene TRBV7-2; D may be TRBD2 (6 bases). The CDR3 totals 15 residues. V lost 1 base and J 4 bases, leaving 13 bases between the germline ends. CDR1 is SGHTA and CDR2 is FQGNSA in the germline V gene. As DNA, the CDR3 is TGTGCCAGCAGCTTAGAGTCGGGAGCCCCAGAGACCCAGTACTTC. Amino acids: CASSLESGAPETQYF. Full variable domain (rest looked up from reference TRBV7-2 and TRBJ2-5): GAGVSQSPSNKVTEKGKDVELRCDPISGHTALYWYRQSLGQGLEFLIYFQGNSAPDKSGLPSDRFSAERTGGSVSTLTIQRTQQEDSAVYLCASSLESGAPETQYFGPGTRLLVL.

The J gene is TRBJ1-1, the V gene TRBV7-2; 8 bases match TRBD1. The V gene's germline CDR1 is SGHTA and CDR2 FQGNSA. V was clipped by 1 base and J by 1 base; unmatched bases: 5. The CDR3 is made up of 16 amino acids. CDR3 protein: CASSLGGQVKNTEAFF. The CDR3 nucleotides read TGTGCCAGCAGCTTAGGGGGACAGGTGAAGAACACTGAAGCTTTCTTT.

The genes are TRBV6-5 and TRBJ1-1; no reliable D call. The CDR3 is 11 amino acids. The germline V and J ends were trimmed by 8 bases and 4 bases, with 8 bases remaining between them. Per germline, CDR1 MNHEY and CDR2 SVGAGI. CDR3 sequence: CASAGFTEAFF. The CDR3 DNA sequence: TGTGCCAGCGCGGGGTTCACTGAAGCTTTCTTT.